What follows describes a single T cell receptor beta chain. What this receptor recognizes is not known. It has no much larger one-base neighbor in the sample; base qualities were not kept. These data are taken from a study of blood T cell repertoires in COVID-19 (TCRdb year 2020). A note on the overall study: The collaborator samples originated in the United States, Italy and Spain and spanned the acute and convalescent phases of COVID-19. A de-identified subject ID, COVID-19 status, age in years and sex were almost always included in the sample metadata. The samples were drawn from two sources: the first 160 participants of the ongoing ImmuneRACE study, and 1,000 to 1,500 subjects contributed by 6 global collaborators. Where available, HLA class I and class II types were obtained from metadata supplied by the sample provider rather than from assay-based typing. The material from the prospective study consisted of cDNA or gDNA derived from T cells, B-cell-depleted T cells, or PBMCs. The repertoires were made available in a free public database intended to serve as a resource for research on the immune response to SARS-CoV-2. The dataset comprised deeply sampled blood TCRbeta repertoires from subjects exposed to, actively infected with, or recovered from COVID-19.

At one collaborating source in Seattle, patients were enrolled during active infection and were followed longitudinally through the course of disease. Each collaborating institution followed its own protocols to collect whole blood in K2EDTA tubes. Collaborator samples were shipped for TCRbeta analysis as frozen whole blood, isolated PBMCs, or DNA extracted from either sample type. General findings and caveats noted by the study authors: The amount of clinical and demographic metadata varied by source and participant and was provided uncurated.

TCRbeta CDR3 regions were amplified from genomic DNA using the immunoSEQ Assay, a bias-controlled multiplex PCR. As for the authors' bioinformatics: The number of nucleated cells in each sample was estimated by amplification of reference gene primers within the assay. Sequence reads were collapsed and filtered to measure the absolute abundance of every unique TCRbeta CDR3 rearrangement. For each sample, productive Simpson clonality was calculated by taking the square root of Simpson's diversity index across productive rearrangements. As stored in TCRdb, this immuneACCESS dataset retains in-frame rearrangements with V and J assigned. A fraction of the clones does not appear; measured against another copy, unresolved V genes explain less than half of the discrepancy, and the remainder lacks a known reason. V, J and clone size derive from that table, while D and trimming were established from the DNA sequence. This sample comprises 150,000 to 200,000 clones, roughly four fifths of them detected only once. The biggest ten clones account for about 7.1% of the sample.

The germline V gene (reference sequence) supplies CDR1 SGHNT and CDR2 YYREEE. The germline V and J ends show losses of 2 bases and 5 bases respectively, and no gene match explains 10 bases of the junction. CDR3 length: 16 amino acids, cysteine to phenylalanine. Of the read, only the CDR3 DNA is kept; its 48 bases are in frame from base 1. The material sequenced was peripheral blood. The rearrangement joined TRBV5-4 to TRBJ1-2, and 9 bases in between align with TRBD1. The TCR sequence derives from a woman in her 70s with COVID-19, enrolled during active disease. The DNA is TGTGCCAGCAGCTTCCCCCTACAGGGGGCGGAGTATGGCTACACCTTC. Translated, it reads CASSFPLQGAEYGYTF.